This TCR beta chain was captured by sequencing in a study of T cells in Graves' hyperthyroidism and ophthalmopathy. Germline trimming cut 5 bases from V and 5 bases from J; bases unmatched to any gene: 6. Germline CDR1 SEHNR, CDR2 FQNEAQ (reference sequence). The CDR3 has 14 residues. Used for diagnoses were clinical symptoms, serum thyroxine and TRAb, thyroid ultrasound and orbital computed tomography. Amplified TCR beta CDR3 regions derived from RNA transcripts. The primer set for the first-round RT-PCR of the TCR CDR3 was HTBI. TCRdb redid the calling of the multiplex PCR reads with MiXCR, one entry per CDR3 protein. The sample has about 690,000 distinct CDR3 sequences, 17% seen once.

The receptor was derived from a man between 45 and 60 years old with Graves' hyperthyroidism. The chain recombines TRBV7-9 with TRBJ1-5, with TRBD1 identical over 7 bases. Sequenced: blood. The CDR3 DNA is TGTGCCAGCAGCCCTCCGGACAGGTATCAGCCCCAGCATTTT. Protein sequence: CASSPPDRYQPQHF.